This is a list of T cell receptor beta chains from one sample in a study of OX40 agonist ivuxolimab in advanced cancers. Assay used: immunoSEQ multiplex PCR; TCRdb lists only in-frame clones, some missing. The sample has 30,000 to 45,000 clones, 74% seen once. The sequencing used CD4+ or CD8+ T cells sorted from blood, collected in a trial of the OX40 agonist ivuxolimab. The receptor source for this set is an adult with an advanced solid tumor such as melanoma, head and neck, liver or kidney cancer. CDR3s include the opening cysteine and the closing phenylalanine or tryptophan. Each record gives: clone size, D gene, J gene, V gene, CDR3 DNA, CDR3 protein. A D gene is named only where the DNA matches it firmly. Some rows mark clone size as missing; the rest say once, few, many or name a class of expanded clone.

NA NA TRBJ1-1 TRBV13 TGTGCCAGCAGCTTAACTACAGGGTCTGAAGCTTTCTTT CASSLTTGSEAFF
once NA TRBJ1-5 TRBV7-9 TGTGCCAGCAGCCCGGACGGGAATCAGCCCCAGCATTTT CASSPDGNQPQHF
NA NA TRBJ1-1 TRBV4-1 TGCGCCAGCAGCCCCCGGCGAAACATGAACACTGAAGCTTTCTTT CASSPRRNMNTEAFF
NA TRBD1 TRBJ2-2 TRBV30 TGTGCCTGTAACCCCGTCGACAGGGGGCCCGGGGAGCTGTTTTTT CACNPVDRGPGELFF
NA TRBD1 TRBJ1-2 TRBV19 TGTGCCAGTAGTCCCCAGGGGGGCAAAGCTAACTATGGCTACACCTTC CASSPQGGKANYGYTF
NA NA TRBJ1-2 TRBV5-4 TGTGCCAGCAGCTTGGGAGGGGGAAGGGCTAACTATGGCTACACCTTC CASSLGGGRANYGYTF
once NA TRBJ1-2 TRBV19 TGTGCCAGTAGTAGGGCGGGGTTAGCGGATGGCTACACCTTC CASSRAGLADGYTF
NA NA TRBJ2-3 TRBV4-1 TGCGCCAGCAGCCAAGAACTAGATACGCAGTATTTT CASSQELDTQYF
once TRBD2 TRBJ2-7 TRBV9 TGTGCCAGCAGCGTTGGGAGGGCCTCCTACGAGCAGTACTTC CASSVGRASYEQYF
NA TRBD1 TRBJ1-2 TRBV11-2 TGTGCCAGCAGCCTCGGGACAGGGAACTATGGCTACACCTTC CASSLGTGNYGYTF
NA NA TRBJ1-5 TRBV9 TGTGCCAGCAGCGTAGATGGAGAGCGGCAGCCCCAGCATTTT CASSVDGERQPQHF
few NA TRBJ2-5 TRBV7-6 TGTGCCAGCAGCCAGACAACTTACTTAGGAGAGACCCAGTACTTC CASSQTTYLGETQYF
NA TRBD2 TRBJ2-1 TRBV7-2 TGTGCCAGCAGCGTCTTAGCGGGGGGCTCCTACAATGAGCAGTTCTTC CASSVLAGGSYNEQFF
NA TRBD1 TRBJ2-2 TRBV6-7 TGTGCCAGCAGTTACTCCCCGACAGGGGGAACCGGGGAGCTGTTTTTT CASSYSPTGGTGELFF
NA TRBD1 TRBJ1-3 TRBV7-9 TGTGCCAGCAGCCAATGGACAGGGTATGGAAACACCATATATTTT CASSQWTGYGNTIYF
NA NA TRBJ1-2 TRBV7-2 TGTGCCAGCAGCTTAGGGGGAGGGAGCTATGGCTACACCTTC CASSLGGGSYGYTF
NA TRBD1 TRBJ2-7 TRBV11-2 TGTGCCAGCAGCTTAGCTGGACAGGGATTCGAGCAGTACTTC CASSLAGQGFEQYF
NA TRBD1 TRBJ1-5 TRBV7-9 TGTGCCAGCAGCCTCACCCAGACAGGGGTTAATCAGCCCCAGCATTTT CASSLTQTGVNQPQHF
NA NA TRBJ2-5 TRBV18 TGTGCCAGCTCACCACCGGGGTTTTTTGCAGAGACCCAGTACTTC CASSPPGFFAETQYF
NA TRBD1 TRBJ1-1 TRBV30 TGTGCCTGGGGGGGGACAGCGAAGAACACTGAAGCTTTCTTT CAWGGTAKNTEAFF
NA NA TRBJ2-4 TRBV6-1 TGTGCCAGCAGTGAACCCAGGGTAAACATTCAGTACTTC CASSEPRVNIQYF
NA NA TRBJ1-6 TRBV27 TGTGCCAGCAGTGAACAGGGAATAGGTTCACCCCTCCACTTT CASSEQGIGSPLHF
NA TRBD2 TRBJ2-5 TRBV5-1 TGCGCCAGCAGCTCTGGGGTCGGGGGGGCCGAAGAGACCCAGTACTTC CASSSGVGGAEETQYF
NA TRBD1 TRBJ1-1 TRBV28 TGTGCCAGCAGTTTGGGGACAGAGAACACTGAAGCTTTCTTT CASSLGTENTEAFF
NA TRBD1 TRBJ2-2 TRBV30 TGTGCCGGGGGACAGGGGCCTGCGAACACCGGGGAGCTGTTTTTT CAGGQGPANTGELFF
NA TRBD1 TRBJ1-3 TRBV9 TGTGCCAGCAGCGTAACCGTAACAGGGGCCGGTCTCTTAAGCTCTGGAAACACCATATATTTT CASSVTVTGAGLLSSGNTIYF
NA NA TRBJ1-4 TRBV7-8 TGTGCCAGCAGCCTACCCGGGGCCCTTAATGAAAAACTGTTTTTT CASSLPGALNEKLFF
NA NA TRBJ2-3 TRBV5-1 TGCGCCAGCAGCGATACTAGGGGCACAGATACGCAGTATTTT CASSDTRGTDTQYF
NA TRBD1 TRBJ2-1 TRBV11-1 TGTGCCAGCAGCTTAATCTTTCCCGGGACAGGAGTCTACAATGAGCAGTTCTTC CASSLIFPGTGVYNEQFF
NA NA TRBJ1-4 TRBV20-1 TGCAGTGTCCAAAACCCCCGAAAACTGTTTTTT CSVQNPRKLFF
NA NA TRBJ2-1 TRBV5-1 TGCGCCAGCAGCTCGCCCGGGAACAATGAGCAGTTCTTC CASSSPGNNEQFF
NA TRBD2 TRBJ2-2 TRBV5-1 TGCGCCAGCAGCTTCCCCCCGGGGGGGTCAGGGGAGCTGTTTTTT CASSFPPGGSGELFF
NA NA TRBJ2-7 TRBV11-2 TGTGCCAGCACCCCGTGGCGGACTGATCTTTACGAGCAGTACTTC CASTPWRTDLYEQYF
NA TRBD1 TRBJ2-2 TRBV5-6 TGTGCCAGCAGCTTCCTCCCAGGGGGCGGCACCGGGGAGCTGTTTTTT CASSFLPGGGTGELFF
NA NA TRBJ2-6 TRBV18 TGTGCCAGCTCACCTAACGGGGCACAGGGTTCCGGGGCCAACGTCCTGACTTTC CASSPNGAQGSGANVLTF
few NA TRBJ1-1 TRBV5-8 TGTGCCAGCAGCTGGGGGGGAGGAGAAGCTTTCTTT CASSWGGGEAFF
NA TRBD1 TRBJ1-2 TRBV4-1 TGCGCCAGCAGCCAAGGGGACAGGGGCATCTATGGCTACACCTTC CASSQGDRGIYGYTF
NA NA TRBJ2-2 TRBV21-1 TGTGCCAGAGGACTAGCGCCGCAGGGGGAGCTGTTTTTT CARGLAPQGELFF
NA NA TRBJ2-7 TRBV7-8 TGTGCCAGCAGCCAGCGGGCTAGGACGGACGAGCAGTACTTC CASSQRARTDEQYF
NA NA TRBJ1-2 TRBV6-1 TGTGCCAGCAGTGAACAGACAGGAGGCCTCTATGGCTACACCTTC CASSEQTGGLYGYTF
NA NA TRBJ1-1 TRBV5-1 TGCGCCAGCTCTCCGGGGGTAACTAACACTGAAGCTTTCTTT CASSPGVTNTEAFF
NA TRBD1 TRBJ2-2 TRBV5-1 TGCGCCAGCAACCCCGGACAGGGGATCACCGGGGAGCTGTTTTTT CASNPGQGITGELFF
NA TRBD1 TRBJ2-2 TRBV6-1 TGTGCCAGCAGAAATCAGGGGGAAGGCGCCGGGGAGCTGTTTTTT CASRNQGEGAGELFF
once NA TRBJ1-1 TRBV19 TGTGCCAGTAGTTTCCGGACAGTGGGGATGAACACTGAAGCTTTCTTT CASSFRTVGMNTEAFF
NA TRBD2 TRBJ2-3 TRBV7-2 TGTGCCAGCAGCCCCTACCGGGGGGGCGCAGATACGCAGTATTTT CASSPYRGGADTQYF
NA NA TRBJ1-1 TRBV4-2 TGTGCCAGCAGCCAAGTCCGGAACACTGAAGCTTTCTTT CASSQVRNTEAFF
NA NA TRBJ2-2 TRBV30 TGTGCCTGGAACGCAGGGAACACCGGGGAGCTGTTTTTT CAWNAGNTGELFF
once NA TRBJ1-2 TRBV30 TGTGCCTGGAGTGTACGGGGGGGGAATGGCTACACCTTC CAWSVRGGNGYTF
NA TRBD1 TRBJ2-7 TRBV12-5 TGTGCTAGTGGTCCTCTAGGACAGGGGAACTACGAGCAGTACTTC CASGPLGQGNYEQYF
NA NA TRBJ1-3 TRBV6-5 TGTGCCAGCAGTTACGACAGCTCTGGAAACACCATATATTTT CASSYDSSGNTIYF
NA NA TRBJ1-4 TRBV30 TGTGCCTGGAGTTATACAGTGGGCAAGGAAAAACTGTTTTTT CAWSYTVGKEKLFF
NA TRBD1 TRBJ2-7 TRBV6-6 TGTGCCAGCCGGGCGGGGACAGGGGGATACGAGCAGTACTTC CASRAGTGGYEQYF
NA TRBD1 TRBJ1-1 TRBV7-9 TGTGCCAGCAGCAGTGACAGGGGTCGCCGAGAAGCTTTCTTT CASSSDRGRREAFF
NA NA TRBJ2-2 TRBV4-1 TGCGCCAGCAGCCAAAGCGGCGTTAGCACCGGGGAGCTGTTTTTT CASSQSGVSTGELFF
once TRBD1 TRBJ1-4 TRBV9 TGTGCCAGCAGCGGACAGGGAGGGGAAAAACTGTTTTTT CASSGQGGEKLFF
NA NA TRBJ2-5 TRBV21-1 TGTGCCAGCAGCAGGGTCCGGCGGGACCCTACTCGGGCAGAGACCCAGTACTTC CASSRVRRDPTRAETQYF
NA TRBD2 TRBJ2-5 TRBV7-2 TGTGCCAGCAGCCCAGTCGAGGCGGGGGGGCGCGAGACCCAGTACTTC CASSPVEAGGRETQYF
NA TRBD2 TRBJ2-1 TRBV6-5 TGTGCCAGCAGTTCCATTCTAGCGGGGGGGCCACTTGAGCAGTTCTTC CASSSILAGGPLEQFF
once NA TRBJ2-4 TRBV21-1 TGTGCCATCCCCGGAGGAGGGAAAAACATTCAGTACTTC CAIPGGGKNIQYF